This T cell receptor (beta chain) was captured by sequencing in a study of T cell repertoires in cytomegalovirus infection. Study-level results: Cumulated frequencies of public TCR beta families served to identify carriers of CMV plus the relevant HLA.

Details on this clonotype: Antigen: not known.

With 0 bases removed from V and 5 bases from J, the gap between germline ends came to 12 bases. The CDR3 has 15 residues. Germline V CDR1 and CDR2: LGHNA, YNFKEQ. One entry per CDR3 protein, called by TCRdb with MiXCR from the reads. The data contain 560,000 or so distinct CDR3 sequences, 16% of them seen just once; the ten biggest clones take up more than 20%. The chain recombines TRBV4-2 with TRBJ2-3; D is ambiguous. The receptor comes from a human donor in good health (CMV status not recorded). Some clones in this sample may be carry-over from other donors' samples. The sample comprised CD8+ T cells from PBMCs. CDR3: CASSQDPGARDTQYF. The CDR3 DNA sequence: TGTGCCAGCAGCCAAGATCCCGGCGCAAGAGATACGCAGTATTTT.